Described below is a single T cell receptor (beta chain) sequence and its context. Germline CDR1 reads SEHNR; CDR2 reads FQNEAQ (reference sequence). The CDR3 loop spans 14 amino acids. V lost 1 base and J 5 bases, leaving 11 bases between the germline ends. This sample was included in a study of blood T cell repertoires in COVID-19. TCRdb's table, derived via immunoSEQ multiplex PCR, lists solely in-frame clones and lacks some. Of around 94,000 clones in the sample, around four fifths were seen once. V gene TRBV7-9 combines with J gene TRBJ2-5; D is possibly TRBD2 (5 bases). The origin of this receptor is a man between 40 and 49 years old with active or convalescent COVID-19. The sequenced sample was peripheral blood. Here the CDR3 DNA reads TGTGCCAGCAGCTTAGTCGGGGATTGGGAGACCCAGTACTTC. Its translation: CASSLVGDWETQYF.